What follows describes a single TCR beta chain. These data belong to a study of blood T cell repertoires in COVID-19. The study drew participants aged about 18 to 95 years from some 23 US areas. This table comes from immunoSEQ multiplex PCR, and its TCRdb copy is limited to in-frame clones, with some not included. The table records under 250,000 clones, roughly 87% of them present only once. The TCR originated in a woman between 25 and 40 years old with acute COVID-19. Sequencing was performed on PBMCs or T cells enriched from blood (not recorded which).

The CDR3 sequence is CASSLEGLGETQYF. The CDR3 DNA reads as TGTGCCAGCAGCTTAGAGGGACTAGGGGAGACCCAGTACTTC. This rearrangement joins TRBV7-9 to TRBJ2-5, with 8 nucleotides matching TRBD2. Trimming removed 1 base from V and 5 bases from J; junction bases left unmatched: 3. Per germline, CDR1 SEHNR and CDR2 FQNEAQ (reference sequence). The CDR3 spans 14 residues.